A single sample is the source of the 8 T cell receptor beta chains below, sequenced in a study of T-cell memory formation after mild COVID-19. TCRdb re-analysed the 5' RACE reads in MiXCR, keeping a single row per CDR3 protein. The sample lists about 190,000 distinct CDR3 sequences, 15% to 20% occurring once. The source material was PBMCs or a T cell subset sorted from them (not recorded which). These receptor sequences come from an adult woman who had mild COVID-19 (a few samples of this study predate the infection). Cell type and time point are not known.

The V gene is TRBV12-3 or TRBV12-4, the J gene TRBJ1-1, with D tentatively TRBD1 (6 bases). Trimming took off 5 bases at V and 0 bases at J, with 19 bases between the two ends. The CDR3 loop spans 17 amino acids. The CDR3 region has the DNA TGTGCCAGCAGTCCCTCCCCGGGACAACCAATGAACACTGAAGCTTTCTTT. Residues: CASSPSPGQPMNTEAFF.

This clonotype was observed a handful of times. CDR3 nucleotide sequence: TGTGCCAGCAGGACTGACCAGGGAGGGGACCCTGAAGCTTTCTTT. Protein: CASRTDQGGDPEAFF. This chain joins TRBV5-5 and TRBJ1-1, with TRBD1 as a possible D gene (5 bases). Germline V gene sequence: CDR1 SGHKS, CDR2 YYEKEE (reference sequence). This CDR3 region has 15 residues. Between the trimmed V and J ends, which lost 5 bases and 6 bases, there was a span of 20 bases.

The rearrangement links TRBV6-2 or TRBV6-3 to TRBJ2-7; possibly TRBD2 for D (6 bases). Trimming shortened V by 10 bases and J by 2 bases, and 21 bases separated the two germline ends. CDR1 is MNHEY, CDR2 SVGEGT, per germline. The CDR3 spans 15 residues. The CDR3 DNA reads as TGTGCCACGACATCCTTGGCGGGGCCAACCTACGAGCAGTACTTC. Protein: CATTSLAGPTYEQYF.

The rearrangement uses TRBV30 and TRBJ2-7; D call uncertain. CDR1 is GTSNPN, CDR2 SVGIG, per germline (reference sequence). Trimming took 0 bases from V and 5 from J, leaving 17 bases between them. The CDR3 is made up of 15 amino acids. The CDR3: CAWSVIPLERNEQYF. CDR3 sequence (DNA): TGTGCCTGGAGTGTAATACCCCTCGAGCGAAACGAGCAGTACTTC.

The chain links TRBV24-1 to TRBJ2-5, with D perhaps TRBD1 (6 bases). Deletions cut 3 bases from V and 3 bases from J, with 10 bases between. The CDR3 totals 14 residues. Germline lookup yields CDR1 KGHDR and CDR2 SFDVKD. The CDR3 DNA is TGTGCCACCAGTGATCCCGGGACAAAAGAGACCCAGTACTTC. It is translated as CATSDPGTKETQYF.

This clonotype was counted a few times. This sequence joins TRBV12-3 or TRBV12-4 and TRBJ1-1, with no clear D. Trimming pared 2 bases from V and 5 bases from J, leaving 12 bases between. The CDR3 consists of 14 residues. The CDR3 here is CASSLREGRTEAFF. The CDR3 DNA follows: TGTGCCAGCAGTTTAAGGGAAGGGAGAACTGAAGCTTTCTTT.

The rearrangement uses TRBV4-1 and TRBJ2-1; maybe TRBD2 (5 bases). Germline V CDR1 and CDR2: MGHRA, YSYEKL. There are 16 residues in the CDR3. V was clipped by 0 bases and J by 4 bases, with 13 bases between them. The CDR3 bases are TGCGCCAGCAGCCAAGATGCGGGCTCCAAGTACAATGAGCAGTTCTTC. Translated: CASSQDAGSKYNEQFF.

This chain joins TRBV5-1 and TRBJ2-1, with a weak D call TRBD2 (6 bases). The ends were cut back, 1 base at V and 6 bases at J, with 14 bases in the middle. The CDR3 spans 15 residues. Germline CDR1 reads SGHRS; CDR2 reads YFSETQ. For the CDR3, the DNA is TGCGCCAGCAGCTTGATACGCGGGATGGGCAATGAGCAGTTCTTC. This codes for CASSLIRGMGNEQFF.